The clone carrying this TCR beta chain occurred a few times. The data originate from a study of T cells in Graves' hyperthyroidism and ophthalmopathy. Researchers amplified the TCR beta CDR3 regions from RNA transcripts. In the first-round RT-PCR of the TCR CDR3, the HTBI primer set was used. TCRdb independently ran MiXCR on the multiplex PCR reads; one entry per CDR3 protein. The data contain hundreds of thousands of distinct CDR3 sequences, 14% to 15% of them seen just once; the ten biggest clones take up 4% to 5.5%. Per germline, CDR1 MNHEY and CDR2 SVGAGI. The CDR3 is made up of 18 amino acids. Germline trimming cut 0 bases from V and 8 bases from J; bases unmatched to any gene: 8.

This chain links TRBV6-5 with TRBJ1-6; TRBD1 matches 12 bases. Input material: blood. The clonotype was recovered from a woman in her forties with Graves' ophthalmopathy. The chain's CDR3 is CASSYSGTGGAGDSPLHF. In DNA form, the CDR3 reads TGTGCCAGCAGTTACTCAGGGACAGGGGGCGCCGGGGATTCACCCCTCCACTTT.